The 11 T cell receptor beta chains below were found in one sample sequenced in a study of blood T cell repertoires in COVID-19. TCRdb keeps only in-frame clones here, not all; method: immunoSEQ multiplex PCR. This table has about 320,000 clones, about 87% appearing once. Material for sequencing was PBMCs or T cells enriched from blood (not recorded which). The receptor source for this set is a woman aged 18-35 years who had recovered from COVID-19.

The rearrangement uses TRBV7-9 and TRBJ1-2; 12 nucleotides match TRBD1. The V segment lost 0 bases and the J segment 6 bases; nucleotides outside the gene matches: 11. The CDR3 is 18 amino acids. The germline gives CDR1 SEHNR, CDR2 FQNEAQ (reference sequence). CDR3 DNA: TGTGCCAGCAGCTTAGCGGGGACAGGGGGCCTAGGGAAGGATGGCTACACCTTC. The encoded protein is CASSLAGTGGLGKDGYTF.

The count of this clone is one. The rearrangement uses TRBV5-1 and TRBJ1-1; D uncertain. The CDR3 is made up of 15 amino acids. Germline V gene data show CDR1 as SGHRS and CDR2 as YFSETQ. The V and J ends lost 4 bases and 1 base respectively, with 14 bases between them. The CDR3 sequence: CASSVDRPGNTEAFF. In nucleotides, the CDR3 is TGCGCCAGCAGCGTGGACCGCCCCGGGAACACTGAAGCTTTCTTT.

The chain employs TRBV15 and TRBJ2-2; 7 nucleotides match TRBD1. From germline, CDR1 is LNHNV and CDR2 YYDKDF (reference sequence). The trim removed 9 bases at V and 0 bases at J, leaving 10 bases unmatched. The CDR3 has 16 amino acids. In nucleotides, the CDR3 is TGTGCCACAGCGACAGGGCGTGGTACGAACACCGGGGAGCTGTTTTTT. It specifies CATATGRGTNTGELFF. Based on the CDR3 plus reference TRBV15 and TRBJ2-2, the full variable domain is DAMVIQNPRYQVTQFGKPVTLSCSQTLNHNVMYWYQQKSSQAPKLLFHYYDKDFNNEADTPDNFQSRRPNTSFCFLDIRSPGLGDTAMYLCATATGRGTNTGELFFGEGSRLTVL.

The V call is TRBV7-2, the J call TRBJ1-2; TRBD1 matches at 8 bases. Germline CDR1 and CDR2: SGHTA and FQGNSA. CDR3 size: 12 residues. With V trimmed by 3 bases and J by 7 bases, 1 base remained unmatched. The CDR3 DNA reads TGTGCCAGCAGCTTGCAGGGGGCTGGCTACACCTTC. Protein sequence: CASSLQGAGYTF.

There are a few counts of this clone. The genes are TRBV11-2 and TRBJ2-2; D call uncertain. Germline V CDR1 and CDR2: SGHAT, FQNNGV. Between the trimmed V and J ends, which lost 5 bases and 3 bases, there was a span of 4 bases. The CDR3 consists of 12 residues. The CDR3: CASSTYTGELFF. The CDR3 DNA is TGTGCCAGCAGCACATACACCGGGGAGCTGTTTTTT.

The CDR3 loop reads CASSLAGTGATDTQYF. The CDR3 nucleotides are TGTGCCAGCAGCTTAGCCGGGACAGGGGCCACAGATACGCAGTATTTT. This chain joins TRBV7-2 and TRBJ2-3, with TRBD1 matching 10 bases. This CDR3 comprises 16 residues. V lost 0 bases to trimming and J lost 2 bases; unmatched junction nucleotides: 2. Per germline, CDR1 SGHTA and CDR2 FQGNSA.

In this sample, this clone turned up a few times. The CDR3 DNA follows: TGTGCCAGCTCAACGAAGGACAGGGCGACCTACGAGCAGTACTTC. It is translated as CASSTKDRATYEQYF. V is TRBV18 and J is TRBJ2-7, with 8 nucleotides matching TRBD1. Germline CDR1 and CDR2: KGHSH and LQKENI. The CDR3 is 15 residues long. Germline trimming cut 5 bases from V and 2 bases from J; bases unmatched to any gene: 8. Looking up the rest from reference TRBV18 and TRBJ2-7 gives the full variable domain: NAGVMQNPRHLVRRRGQEARLRCSPMKGHSHVYWYRQLPEEGLKFMVYLQKENIIDESGMPKERFSAEFPKEGPSILRIQQVVRGDSAAYFCASSTKDRATYEQYFGPGTRLTVT.

This chain joins TRBV6-5 and TRBJ1-2; tentatively, D is TRBD1 (5 bases). CDR1 is MNHEY, CDR2 SVGAGI, per germline. The CDR3 is 16 amino acids. V lost 0 bases to trimming and J lost 2 bases, with 13 bases between them. CDR3 nucleotide sequence: TGTGCCAGCAGTTACTCAAACAGGTTGCCGAACTATGGCTACACCTTC. Protein product: CASSYSNRLPNYGYTF.

The rearrangement uses TRBV19 and TRBJ1-1; possible D gene TRBD1, 5 bases. The V gene lost 1 base and the J gene lost 0 bases, with 6 bases spanning the gap. The germline V gene has CDR1 LNHDA and CDR2 SQIVND (reference sequence). This CDR3 region has 14 residues. CDR3 residues: CASSIGQLNTEAFF. The CDR3 DNA sequence: TGTGCCAGTAGTATAGGACAGCTGAACACTGAAGCTTTCTTT.

CDR3 DNA sequence: TGTGCCTGGAGATACGAGTACAGGGAGACCCAGTACTTC. This sequence encodes CAWRYEYRETQYF. J is TRBJ2-5 and V is TRBV30, with D possibly matching TRBD1 (5 bases). Trimming shortened V by 3 bases and J by 5 bases, and 13 bases separated the two germline ends. The CDR3 runs to 13 residues. The germline gives CDR1 GTSNPN, CDR2 SVGIG (reference sequence).

This clone appeared a single time. In DNA, the CDR3 is TGTGCCAGCAGTTTCCCAGTTCCGTCCCATGGCTACACCTTC. It is translated as CASSFPVPSHGYTF. V is TRBV28 and J is TRBJ1-2; D is unclear. Deletions cut 3 bases from V and 6 bases from J, with 14 bases between. The CDR3 sequence is 14 residues long. Germline lookup yields CDR1 MDHEN and CDR2 SYDVKM.